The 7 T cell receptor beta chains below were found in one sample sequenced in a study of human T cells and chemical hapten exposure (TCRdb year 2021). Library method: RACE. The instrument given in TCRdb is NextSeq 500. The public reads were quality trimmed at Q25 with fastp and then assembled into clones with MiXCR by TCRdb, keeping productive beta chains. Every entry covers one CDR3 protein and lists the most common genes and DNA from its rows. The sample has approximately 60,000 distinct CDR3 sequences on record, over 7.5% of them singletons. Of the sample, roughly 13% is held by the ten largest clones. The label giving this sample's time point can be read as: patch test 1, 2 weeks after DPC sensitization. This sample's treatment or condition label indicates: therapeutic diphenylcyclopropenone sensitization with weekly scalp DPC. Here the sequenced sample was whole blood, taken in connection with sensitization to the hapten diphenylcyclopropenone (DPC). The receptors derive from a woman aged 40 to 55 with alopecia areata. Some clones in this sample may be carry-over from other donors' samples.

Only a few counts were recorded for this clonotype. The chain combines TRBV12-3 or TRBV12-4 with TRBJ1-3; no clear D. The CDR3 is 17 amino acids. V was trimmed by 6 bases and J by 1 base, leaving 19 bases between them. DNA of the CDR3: TGTGCCAGCAGCCCAAGACCGGGAGAGGCTTCTGGAAACACCATATATTTT. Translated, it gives CASSPRPGEASGNTIYF.

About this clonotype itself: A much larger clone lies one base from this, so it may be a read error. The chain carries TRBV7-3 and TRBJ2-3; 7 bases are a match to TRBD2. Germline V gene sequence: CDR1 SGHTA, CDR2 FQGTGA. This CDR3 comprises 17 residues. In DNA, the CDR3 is TGTGCCAGCAGCTTAACCCCCCCTAGCGGTACTACAGATACGCAGAATTTT. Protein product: CASSLTPPSGTTDTQNF.

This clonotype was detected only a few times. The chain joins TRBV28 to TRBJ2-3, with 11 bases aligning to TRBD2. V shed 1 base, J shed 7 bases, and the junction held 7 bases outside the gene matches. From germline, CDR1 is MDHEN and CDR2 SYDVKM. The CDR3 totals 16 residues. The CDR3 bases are TGTGCCAGCAGTTTATATAGCGGGGGGGCCGTGAATACGCAGTATTTT. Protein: CASSLYSGGAVNTQYF.

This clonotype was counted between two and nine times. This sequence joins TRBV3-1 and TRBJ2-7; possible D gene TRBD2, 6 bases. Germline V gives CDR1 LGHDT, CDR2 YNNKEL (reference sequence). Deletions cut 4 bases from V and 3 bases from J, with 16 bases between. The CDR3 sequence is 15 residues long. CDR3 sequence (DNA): TGTGCCAGCAGCCCCGGGCAGGGAGGTGGCTACGAGCAGTACTTC. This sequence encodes CASSPGQGGGYEQYF.

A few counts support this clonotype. The CDR3 DNA reads as TGTGCCAGCAGCCCTTCCGATTTTTTGTACGAGCAGTACTTC. Its translation is CASSPSDFLYEQYF. The chain combines TRBV6-2 or TRBV6-3 with TRBJ2-7, with unresolved D. Trimming removed 6 bases at V and 4 bases at J, with 16 bases between. The V gene's germline CDR1 is MNHEY and CDR2 SVGEGT. This CDR3 has 14 residues.

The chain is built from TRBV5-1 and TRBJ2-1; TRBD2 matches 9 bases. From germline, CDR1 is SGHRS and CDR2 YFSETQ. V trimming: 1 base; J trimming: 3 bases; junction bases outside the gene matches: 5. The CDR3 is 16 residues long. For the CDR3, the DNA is TGCGCCAGCAGCTTGAATGCGGGAGGGATCTACAATGAGCAGTTCTTC. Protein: CASSLNAGGIYNEQFF.

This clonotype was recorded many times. The CDR3 loop is CASALAGIQQETQYF. DNA of the CDR3: TGTGCCAGCGCACTAGCGGGGATACAACAAGAGACCCAGTACTTC. The chain uses TRBV6-1 and TRBJ2-5; TRBD2 aligns across 10 bases. Germline trimming cut 8 bases from V and 2 bases from J; bases unmatched to any gene: 8. The CDR3 extends over 15 amino acids. CDR1 is MNHNS, CDR2 SASEGT, per germline.